These 22 T cell receptor beta chains were sequenced from one sample in a study of control samples from healthy donors and cancer patients. Some clones are missing from TCRdb's copy, which holds only in-frame ones; the method was immunoSEQ multiplex PCR. There are 120,000 or so clones in the sample; 80% to 90% occur only once, and roughly an eighth lies in the top ten. Sample: blood. The receptors shown here come from a young man in good health.

The chain recombines TRBV12-3 or TRBV12-4 with TRBJ2-7; D uncertain. With 4 bases removed from V and 3 bases from J, the gap between germline ends came to 10 bases. The CDR3 extends over 13 amino acids. The CDR3 DNA follows: TGTGCCAGCAGTTCCCTCCTCTACTACGAGCAGTACTTC. Translation gives CASSSLLYYEQYF.

The chain links TRBV5-1 to TRBJ1-4; a weak D match, TRBD1 (6 bases). The CDR3 loop spans 15 amino acids. Germline V lookup: CDR1 SGHRS, CDR2 YFSETQ. The V gene lost 7 bases and the J gene lost 0 bases, with 13 bases spanning the gap. The CDR3 DNA sequence: TGCGCCAGCTTTACAGGGTTAGCAACTAATGAAAAACTGTTTTTT. It encodes CASFTGLATNEKLFF.

The J gene is TRBJ2-7, the V gene TRBV6-1; no definite D call. Germline loops: CDR1 MNHNS, CDR2 SASEGT. The CDR3 has 11 amino acids. V was shortened by 2 bases and J by 5 bases, with 4 bases between the two germline ends. The CDR3 DNA reads TGTGCCAGCAGTGAACTGAACGAGCAGTACGTC. It translates to CASSELNEQYV.

CDR3 nucleotides: TGTGCCAGCCGACCGACTAGCGGGAGGGACGAGCAGTACTTC. Translated: CASRPTSGRDEQYF. This rearrangement joins TRBV27 to TRBJ2-7; 14 bases are a match to TRBD2. The CDR3 has 14 amino acids. Germline lookup yields CDR1 MNHEY and CDR2 SMNVEV (reference sequence). J gave up 5 bases and V 8 bases, and 5 bases lay outside the gene matches.

The gene calls are TRBV7-8 and TRBJ2-2, with 7 nucleotides matching TRBD1. The length of the CDR3 is 15 residues. Germline V gene sequence: CDR1 SGHVS, CDR2 FQNEAQ. V was clipped by 6 bases and J by 4 bases; unmatched bases: 8. The CDR3 here is CASRGDRASTGELFF. The CDR3 DNA reads TGTGCCAGCAGGGGAGACAGGGCATCCACCGGGGAGCTGTTTTTT.

V is TRBV9 and J is TRBJ1-3; maybe TRBD1 (6 bases). Germline V gene sequence: CDR1 SGDLS, CDR2 YYNGEE. V lost 4 bases, J lost 0 bases, and 14 bases lay in between. There are 16 residues in the CDR3. The CDR3 reads CASSLTGQFSGNTIYF. The CDR3 DNA is TGTGCCAGCAGCCTCACCGGACAGTTCTCTGGAAACACCATATATTTT.

The CDR3 sequence is CASSSRQGTATEGYTF. As DNA, the CDR3 is TGTGCCAGTAGTTCCAGACAGGGGACGGCTACAGAAGGCTACACCTTC. The chain carries TRBV19 and TRBJ1-2, with 8 bases identical to TRBD1. CDR1 and CDR2 from the germline V gene are LNHDA and SQIVND (reference sequence). The J segment lost 8 bases and the V segment lost 5 bases, leaving 16 bases of the junction unmatched. There are 16 residues in the CDR3. Full variable domain (rest looked up from reference TRBV19 and TRBJ1-2): DGGITQSPKYLFRKEGQNVTLSCEQNLNHDAMYWYRQDPGQGLRLIYYSQIVNDFQKGDIAEGYSVSREKKESFPLTVTSAQKNPTAFYLCASSSRQGTATEGYTFGSGTRLTVV.

V and J are TRBV2 and TRBJ2-3; D gene ambiguous. CDR3 size: 12 residues. Between the trimmed V and J ends, which lost 6 bases and 6 bases, there was a span of 10 bases. CDR1 and CDR2 (germline): SNHLY, FYNNEI. The CDR3 nucleotides read TGTGCCAGCAGGGGTTCAGAGGATACGCAGTATTTT. Amino acids: CASRGSEDTQYF.

The chain has TRBV28 and TRBJ1-5, with 9 positions matching TRBD1. CDR1 is MDHEN and CDR2 is SYDVKM in the germline V gene. The ends lost 5 bases at V and 4 bases at J; junction bases unmatched: 6. The CDR3 totals 15 residues. The DNA of the CDR3 is TGTGCCAGCAGTCCCCCGGACAGGGGAAATCAGCCCCAGCATTTT. Translated, it gives CASSPPDRGNQPQHF. The whole variable domain, remainder taken from reference TRBV28 and TRBJ1-5, is DVKVTQSSRYLVKRTGEKVFLECVQDMDHENMFWYRQDPGLGLRLIYFSYDVKMKEKGDIPEGYSVSREKKERFSLILESASTNQTSMYLCASSPPDRGNQPQHFGDGTRLSIL.

The chain is built from TRBV5-1 and TRBJ1-3; D not certain. CDR1 is SGHRS and CDR2 is YFSETQ in the germline V gene. The V gene lost 8 bases and the J gene lost 0 bases, with 12 bases spanning the gap. The length of the CDR3 is 14 residues. CDR3 amino acids: CASGPESSGNTIYF. In DNA form, the CDR3 reads TGCGCCAGTGGTCCAGAATCCTCTGGAAACACCATATATTTT.

The chain employs TRBV5-1 and TRBJ1-2; D remains unclear. V was trimmed by 4 bases and J by 8 bases, leaving 15 bases between them. CDR3 length: 13 residues. Per germline, CDR1 SGHRS and CDR2 YFSETQ. The DNA of the CDR3 is TGCGCCAGCAGCCCCTCGGGTGCGGGCGGCTACACCTTC. It codes for CASSPSGAGGYTF.

The genes are TRBV10-3 and TRBJ1-2; TRBD1 is a possible D gene (6 bases). Trimming took off 3 bases at V and 8 bases at J, with 16 bases between the two ends. This CDR3 comprises 14 residues. The germline V gene encodes CDR1 ENHRY and CDR2 SYGVKD. The CDR3 spells CAISEGGSASGYTF. The CDR3 DNA is TGTGCCATCAGTGAAGGGGGTTCGGCGTCCGGCTACACCTTC.

This clone has just one count. The V call is TRBV11-3, the J call TRBJ1-1; D unclear. The germline V gene has CDR1 SGHNT and CDR2 YENEEA. V lost 9 bases to trimming and J lost 4 bases, with 12 bases between them. The CDR3 runs 12 residues. The CDR3 is CASSTEGTEAFF. The DNA for the CDR3 is TGTGCCAGTTCCACGGAGGGCACTGAAGCTTTCTTT.

The CDR3, as DNA: TGCGCCAGCAGATTGACAGGGGGCTCTTACGAGCAGTACGTC. Translation gives CASRLTGGSYEQYV. The gene calls are TRBV5-1 and TRBJ2-7; 10 nucleotides agree with TRBD1. The V segment lost 5 bases and the J segment 4 bases; nucleotides outside the gene matches: 6. Germline V CDR1 and CDR2: SGHRS, YFSETQ. The CDR3 loop spans 14 amino acids.

This clone turned up a few times. The gene calls are TRBV4-1 and TRBJ1-6; TRBD1 is a possible D gene (5 bases). CDR3 length: 16 amino acids. V was pared by 0 bases and J by 7 bases, with 13 bases between. Germline V gives CDR1 MGHRA, CDR2 YSYEKL. Written as DNA, the CDR3 is TGCGCCAGCAGCCAAGATAGGGGACGGAGAAATTCACCCCTCCACTTT. This translates into CASSQDRGRRNSPLHF.

This sequence joins TRBV9 and TRBJ1-1; no reliable D call. Trimming removed 0 bases at V and 1 base at J, with 4 bases between. CDR1 and CDR2 (germline): SGDLS, YYNGEE. The CDR3 sequence is 13 residues long. The CDR3 bases are TGTGCCAGCAGCGTAGCTAAGAACACTGAAGCTTTCTTT. It is translated as CASSVAKNTEAFF.

The table lists this clone with a few counts. The chain recombines TRBV18 with TRBJ1-4; 7 bases are shared with TRBD1. V shed 3 bases, J shed 1 base, and the junction held 5 bases outside the gene matches. The CDR3 sequence is 16 residues long. The germline gives CDR1 KGHSH, CDR2 LQKENI. CDR3 in amino acids: CASSPIQGVTNEKLFF. CDR3 coding DNA: TGTGCCAGCTCACCCATCCAGGGGGTAACTAATGAAAAACTGTTTTTT. The complete variable domain, with remaining parts taken from reference TRBV18 and TRBJ1-4, reads NAGVMQNPRHLVRRRGQEARLRCSPMKGHSHVYWYRQLPEEGLKFMVYLQKENIIDESGMPKERFSAEFPKEGPSILRIQQVVRGDSAAYFCASSPIQGVTNEKLFFGSGTQLSVL.

This chain joins TRBV27 and TRBJ2-2; D might be TRBD1 (5 bases). The length of the CDR3 is 17 residues. The V gene lost 3 bases and the J gene lost 2 bases, with 16 bases spanning the gap. Germline CDR1 and CDR2: MNHEY and SMNVEV (reference sequence). The CDR3 loop is CASSFSVRALNTGELFF. The CDR3 bases are TGTGCCAGCAGTTTTTCCGTCAGGGCTCTTAACACCGGGGAGCTGTTTTTT.

The chain joins TRBV7-3 to TRBJ2-2; D might be TRBD1 or TRBD2, each matching 5 bases. Germline loops: CDR1 SGHTA, CDR2 FQGTGA. V lost 6 bases and J lost 6, with 14 bases in between. This CDR3 has 14 residues. The CDR3 here is CASSRGPDAGELFF. The CDR3 DNA sequence: TGTGCCAGCAGTCGGGGACCAGACGCCGGGGAGCTGTTTTTT.

The chain has TRBV10-3 and TRBJ1-1; D perhaps matches TRBD1 (5 bases). Trimming stripped 4 bases from V and 7 bases from J, with 16 bases between. Germline V gene lookup returns CDR1 ENHRY and CDR2 SYGVKD. CDR3 length equals 14 residues. In DNA form, the CDR3 reads TGTGCCATCAGTGTGGATACAGGTACCGTTGAAGCTTTCTTT. Its protein is CAISVDTGTVEAFF.

The rearrangement joins TRBV7-2 to TRBJ2-3; 9 bases fit TRBD2. The germline gives CDR1 SGHTA, CDR2 FQGNSA. V was pared by 3 bases and J by 4 bases, with 8 bases of the junction left unmatched. CDR3 length: 16 residues. In DNA, the CDR3 is TGTGCCAGCAGCTTTTGGCTAGCGGGAAGGTCAGATACGCAGTATTTT. This gives the protein CASSFWLAGRSDTQYF. Combining the CDR3 with reference TRBV7-2 and TRBJ2-3 gives the whole variable domain GAGVSQSPSNKVTEKGKDVELRCDPISGHTALYWYRQSLGQGLEFLIYFQGNSAPDKSGLPSDRFSAERTGGSVSTLTIQRTQQEDSAVYLCASSFWLAGRSDTQYFGPGTRLTVL.

For this clone: This sample also contains other DNA sequences that code for the same CDR3. The rearrangement uses TRBV7-3 and TRBJ2-2, with TRBD2 as a possible D gene (5 bases). Germline V lookup: CDR1 SGHTA, CDR2 FQGTGA. The CDR3 has 16 amino acids. V dropped 1 base and J dropped 6 bases, with 15 bases sitting between them. For the CDR3, the DNA is TGTGCCAGCAGCTTAATCGGGGAAGTTGGTCCCGGGGAGCTGTTTTTT. Translation gives CASSLIGEVGPGELFF. Full variable domain (rest looked up from reference TRBV7-3 and TRBJ2-2): GAGVSQTPSNKVTEKGKYVELRCDPISGHTALYWYRQSLGQGPEFLIYFQGTGAADDSGLPNDRFFAVRPEGSVSTLKIQRTERGDSAVYLCASSLIGEVGPGELFFGEGSRLTVL.